The 20 T cell receptor beta chains below come from one sample, sequenced in a study of T-cell reconstitution after alpha-beta-depleted transplantation in children. The library targeted TCRbeta and was prepared with unique molecular identifiers. One entry per CDR3 protein, called by TCRdb with MiXCR from the PCR reads. The sample has approximately 250,000 distinct CDR3 sequences, about 26% seen once. Sequenced here: PBMCs, sampled before TCRalphabeta/CD19-depleted stem cell transplant. These receptors were taken from a girl aged 2 to 9 with Fanconi anemia, due to receive a stem cell transplant.

V and J are TRBV4-2 and TRBJ2-7; TRBD2 matches at 7 bases. The germline V gene has CDR1 LGHNA and CDR2 YNFKEQ. The CDR3 length is 17 residues. The J segment lost 1 base and the V segment lost 0 bases, leaving 9 bases of the junction unmatched. In DNA, the CDR3 is TGTGCCAGCAGCCAAGATGATCCTAGCGGTGTATCCTACGAGCAGTACTTC. Protein: CASSQDDPSGVSYEQYF.

This clonotype showed up many times. The rearrangement links TRBV20-1 to TRBJ2-7; no definite D call. The CDR3 totals 11 residues. V was pared by 5 bases and J by 5 bases, with 10 bases between. CDR1 DFQATT and CDR2 SNEGSKA come from the germline V gene (reference sequence). Written as DNA, the CDR3 is TGCAGTGCTTCACGACTTAACGAGCAGTACTTC. Amino acid sequence: CSASRLNEQYF.

In its sample, this clonotype was seen many times. The V and J genes are TRBV12-3 or TRBV12-4 and TRBJ2-7; D might be TRBD1 (5 bases). Trimming removed 6 bases from V and 0 bases from J, with 12 bases in between. This CDR3 region has 14 residues. The CDR3 DNA sequence: TGTGCCAGCAGGCTGGACACGTACTCCTACGAGCAGTACTTC. It encodes CASRLDTYSYEQYF.

This clonotype showed up many times. The rearrangement joins TRBV20-1 to TRBJ2-3, with D tentatively TRBD2 (5 bases). This CDR3 comprises 13 residues. Per germline, CDR1 DFQATT and CDR2 SNEGSKA (reference sequence). The V and J ends lost 3 bases and 1 base respectively, with 8 bases between them. CDR3 residues: CSARLRGTDTQYF. The DNA of the CDR3 is TGCAGTGCTAGGTTGCGGGGCACAGATACGCAGTATTTT.

This clonotype appeared a few times. The rearrangement joins TRBV20-1 to TRBJ2-7, with 8 positions matching TRBD2. The CDR3 is made up of 13 amino acids. Germline V CDR1 and CDR2: DFQATT, SNEGSKA (reference sequence). Trimming cost V 0 bases and J 3 bases; bases outside gene matches: 1. The CDR3: CSARDRGGYEQYF. CDR3 in DNA: TGCAGTGCTAGAGATCGGGGGGGCTACGAGCAGTACTTC.

The chain has TRBV27 and TRBJ2-1, with 12 bases aligning to TRBD2. This CDR3 has 18 amino acids. Germline V lookup: CDR1 MNHEY, CDR2 SMNVEV (reference sequence). V was clipped by 5 bases and J by 8 bases; unmatched bases: 16. This CDR3 reads CASSVLAGGPFPHDEQFF. CDR3 sequence (DNA): TGTGCCAGCAGTGTCCTAGCGGGGGGGCCTTTTCCCCACGATGAGCAGTTCTTC.

Many counts were recorded for this clonotype. J is TRBJ2-3 and V is TRBV6-5; weak D call: TRBD1 (5 bases). CDR1 is MNHEY and CDR2 is SVGAGI in the germline V gene. The CDR3 extends over 13 amino acids. V shed 2 bases and J shed 5 bases, with 8 bases lying between them. CDR3: CASSYTREDTQYF. CDR3 bases: TGTGCCAGCAGTTACACCAGGGAAGATACGCAGTATTTT.

This clonotype was counted a few times. This rearrangement joins TRBV6-4 to TRBJ2-3; 10 nucleotides line up with TRBD2. The V segment lost 6 bases and the J segment 0 bases; nucleotides outside the gene matches: 3. CDR1 is MRHNA and CDR2 is SNTAGT in the germline V gene. This CDR3 has 15 residues. The CDR3 DNA reads TGTGCCAGCAGCGTACTAGCGGGAAGCACAGATACGCAGTATTTT. Protein: CASSVLAGSTDTQYF.

This clonotype showed up many times. The V call is TRBV27, the J call TRBJ2-7; 8 bases agree with TRBD1. Germline V CDR1 and CDR2: MNHEY, SMNVEV (reference sequence). CDR3 length equals 20 residues. The trim removed 0 bases at V and 4 bases at J, leaving 20 bases unmatched. For the CDR3, the DNA is TGTGCCAGCAGTTTATCGCTGGGGACAGGAGGAGATGGGGGAGAGTACGAGCAGTACTTC. This sequence encodes CASSLSLGTGGDGGEYEQYF.

J is TRBJ2-7 and V is TRBV7-8; perhaps TRBD2 as D (5 bases). Germline CDR1 and CDR2: SGHVS and FQNEAQ. The CDR3 loop spans 12 amino acids. V was cut by 3 bases and J by 5 bases, with 8 bases left in between. CDR3 bases: TGTGCCAGCAGCTTGAGGGTCCACGAGCAGTACTTC. It specifies CASSLRVHEQYF.

This clonotype was counted many times. The chain is built from TRBV6-1 and TRBJ2-3, with D possibly being TRBD1 (6 bases). Germline CDR1 reads MNHNS; CDR2 reads SASEGT. V was trimmed by 6 bases and J by 5 bases, leaving 12 bases between them. This CDR3 region has 13 residues. CDR3 sequence: CASSRGRGDTQYF. The CDR3, as DNA: TGTGCCAGCAGCAGGGGCCGGGGAGATACGCAGTATTTT.

The V and J genes are TRBV11-2 and TRBJ1-2, with TRBD1 matching 7 bases. The V segment lost 1 base and the J segment 1 base; nucleotides outside the gene matches: 3. The length of the CDR3 is 15 residues. Germline CDR1 and CDR2: SGHAT and FQNNGV. The CDR3 coding sequence is TGTGCCAGCAGCTTAGCAGGGGGTTATAACTATGGCTACACCTTC. This gives the protein CASSLAGGYNYGYTF.

This clonotype was observed at least ten times. The chain is built from TRBV15 and TRBJ1-5; no definite D call. Looked up from germline, CDR1 is LNHNV and CDR2 is YYDKDF (reference sequence). The CDR3 sequence is 13 residues long. Trimming took 5 bases from V and 1 from J, leaving 6 bases between them. CDR3 amino acids: CATSGDSNQPQHF. In DNA form, the CDR3 reads TGTGCCACCAGCGGTGACAGCAATCAGCCCCAGCATTTT.

This clonotype was counted at least ten times. The CDR3 protein is CSALLTDTQYF. CDR3 nucleotide sequence: TGCAGTGCCCTCCTCACAGATACGCAGTATTTT. V and J are TRBV20-1 and TRBJ2-3; D gene unclear. This CDR3 comprises 11 residues. V gave up 6 bases and J gave up 2 bases, with 6 bases separating them. In germline, CDR1 is DFQATT, CDR2 SNEGSKA (reference sequence).

The chain joins TRBV4-1 to TRBJ2-7; 8 bases are a match to TRBD1. The CDR3 is made up of 16 amino acids. The ends lost 2 bases at V and 3 bases at J; junction bases unmatched: 9. Germline CDR1 and CDR2: MGHRA and YSYEKL. CDR3: CASSQLTGTGFYEQYF. CDR3 nucleotide sequence: TGCGCCAGCAGCCAACTCACAGGGACAGGCTTCTACGAGCAGTACTTC.

This chain joins TRBV7-3 and TRBJ2-5; D may be TRBD1 or TRBD2 (5 bases each). Trimming stripped 4 bases from V and 5 bases from J, with 11 bases between. Per the germline V gene, CDR1 is SGHTA and CDR2 is FQGTGA. The CDR3 consists of 13 residues. CDR3 DNA sequence: TGTGCCAGCAGCTGGGGACCTTCGGAGACCCAGTACTTC. As protein: CASSWGPSETQYF.

This clonotype occurred once. The chain carries TRBV20-1 and TRBJ2-2; TRBD1 agrees at 8 bases. The CDR3 has 16 residues. In germline, CDR1 is DFQATT, CDR2 SNEGSKA (reference sequence). V shed 6 bases, J shed 0 bases, and the junction held 9 bases outside the gene matches. The CDR3 reads CSAGDRQIANTGELFF. The CDR3, as DNA: TGCAGTGCCGGGGACAGGCAAATCGCGAACACCGGGGAGCTGTTTTTT.

This clonotype was seen ten or more times. The chain couples TRBV29-1 to TRBJ2-5, with D unclear. The CDR3 consists of 12 residues. V was trimmed by 6 bases and J by 0 bases, leaving 8 bases between them. From germline, CDR1 is SQVTM and CDR2 ANQGSEA. The CDR3 nucleotides are TGCAGCGTCGACATCAACCAAGAGACCCAGTACTTC. Amino acid sequence: CSVDINQETQYF.

The CDR3 DNA reads TGTGCCAGCAGCCTCCGAGCGGGACAGGGTGATACAGATACGCAGTATTTT. It codes for CASSLRAGQGDTDTQYF. The chain links TRBV4-2 to TRBJ2-3, with 9 bases fitting TRBD1. V gave up 4 bases and J gave up 3 bases; unmatched junction bases: 11. The CDR3 has 17 amino acids. Germline lookup yields CDR1 LGHNA and CDR2 YNFKEQ.

The chain uses TRBV5-1 and TRBJ2-7; D remains unclear. Between the trimmed V and J ends, which lost 7 bases and 2 bases, there was a span of 10 bases. The CDR3 covers 12 residues. From germline, CDR1 is SGHRS and CDR2 YFSETQ. The CDR3 loop reads CASFLQPYEQYF. CDR3 nucleotide sequence: TGCGCCAGCTTCCTACAGCCCTACGAGCAGTACTTC.